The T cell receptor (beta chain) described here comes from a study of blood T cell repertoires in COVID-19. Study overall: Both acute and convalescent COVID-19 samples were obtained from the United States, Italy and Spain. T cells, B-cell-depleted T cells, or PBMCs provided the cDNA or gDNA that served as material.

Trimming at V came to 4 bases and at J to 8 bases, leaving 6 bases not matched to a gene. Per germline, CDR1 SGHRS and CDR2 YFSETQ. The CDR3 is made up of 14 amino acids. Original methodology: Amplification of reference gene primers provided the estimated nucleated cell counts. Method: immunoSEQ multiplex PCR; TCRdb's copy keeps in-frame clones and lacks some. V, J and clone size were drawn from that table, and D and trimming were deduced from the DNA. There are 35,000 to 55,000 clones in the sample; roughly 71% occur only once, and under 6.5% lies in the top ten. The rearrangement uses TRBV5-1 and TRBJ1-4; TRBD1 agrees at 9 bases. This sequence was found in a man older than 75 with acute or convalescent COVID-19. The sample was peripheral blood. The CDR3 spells CASSPGQGFEKLFF. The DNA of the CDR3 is TGCGCCAGCAGCCCCGGACAGGGGTTCGAAAAACTGTTTTTT.